One and the same sample provided the 32 T cell receptor beta chains below, sequenced in a study of CD8+ T cells in alopecia areata. cDNA serving as the sequencing template came from extracted, reverse transcribed RNA. Data came from immunoSEQ multiplex PCR; TCRdb stores just in-frame clones and leaves some out. The sample has 150,000 to 200,000 clones; about 66% are singletons. This sample comprised CD8+ T cells sorted from blood, obtained at week 0. These receptors all come from a human donor with alopecia areata.

The CDR3 bases are TGTGCCAGCAGCCGAGGGATAGATACGCAGTATTTT. Translated, it gives CASSRGIDTQYF. The chain links TRBV27 to TRBJ2-3; possibly TRBD2 for D (5 bases). Germline assignment: CDR1 MNHEY and CDR2 SMNVEV (reference sequence). This CDR3 region has 12 residues. V was pared by 6 bases and J by 5 bases, with 9 bases between.

This clone was detected a few times. This chain links TRBV14 with TRBJ2-3; perhaps TRBD1 as D (5 bases). This CDR3 has 13 residues. Germline V gene sequence: CDR1 SGHDN, CDR2 FVKESK. The V and J ends lost 4 bases and 3 bases respectively, with 8 bases between them. Here the CDR3 DNA reads TGTGCCAGCAGCCTCTACAGGACAGATACGCAGTATTTT. As protein: CASSLYRTDTQYF.

V gene TRBV25-1 combines with J gene TRBJ2-5; the D is unclear. Germline V gene lookup returns CDR1 MGHDK and CDR2 SYGVNS. With 2 bases removed from V and 0 bases from J, the gap between germline ends came to 10 bases. The CDR3 has 15 residues. The CDR3: CASSESTVYQETQYF. The CDR3 nucleotides read TGTGCCAGCAGTGAAAGCACAGTGTACCAAGAGACCCAGTACTTC.

The rearrangement joins TRBV30 to TRBJ1-5, with 9 bases identical to TRBD1. CDR1 is GTSNPN, CDR2 SVGIG, per germline (reference sequence). The CDR3 is 14 residues long. Trimming cost V 1 base and J 6 bases; bases outside gene matches: 4. For the CDR3, the DNA is TGTGCCTGGAGTGCGGGACAGGGCTCTCAGCCCCAGCATTTT. It yields the protein CAWSAGQGSQPQHF.

This chain connects TRBV9 to TRBJ2-7, with unresolved D. This CDR3 comprises 12 residues. V lost 0 bases, J lost 4 bases, and 5 bases lay in between. Germline CDR1 is SGDLS and CDR2 is YYNGEE. Written as DNA, the CDR3 is TGTGCCAGCAGCGTAGACGGTTACGAGCAGTACTTC. It yields the protein CASSVDGYEQYF.

The chain has TRBV4-1 and TRBJ2-5; D is ambiguous. Trimming removed 1 base at V and 2 bases at J, with 11 bases between. The CDR3 is 15 amino acids. The germline CDR1 and CDR2 sequences are MGHRA and YSYEKL. The CDR3 DNA is TGCGCCAGCAGCCAAGTCAACGGCAGGCAAGAGACCCAGTACTTC. Translated: CASSQVNGRQETQYF.

The gene calls are TRBV27 and TRBJ2-7; 7 nucleotides agree with TRBD1. Germline V gene sequence: CDR1 MNHEY, CDR2 SMNVEV (reference sequence). Losses at the gene ends were 8 bases for V and 0 bases for J; bases not matched to a gene: 4. CDR3 length equals 13 residues. The CDR3: CASSTGTSYEQYF. DNA of the CDR3: TGTGCCAGCTCGACAGGGACCTCCTACGAGCAGTACTTC.

The sample holds a few counts of this clone. The V gene is TRBV7-9, the J gene TRBJ2-3, with D possibly being TRBD1 (6 bases). CDR1 SEHNR and CDR2 FQNEAQ come from the germline V gene (reference sequence). Trimming pared 5 bases from V and 14 bases from J, leaving 17 bases between. The CDR3 runs to 12 residues. The CDR3 loop is CASSGRDTQWYF. The CDR3 bases are TGTGCCAGCAGCGGCCGGGACACCCAGTGGTATTTT.

This clone was recorded a few times. The chain joins TRBV29-1 to TRBJ1-1, with D possibly matching TRBD1 (5 bases). The CDR3 runs to 14 residues. Trimming removed 6 bases at V and 0 bases at J, with 14 bases between. CDR1 and CDR2 (germline): SQVTM, ANQGSEA. This CDR3 is CSVEGRRMNTEAFF. The CDR3 DNA sequence: TGCAGCGTCGAGGGACGGCGCATGAACACTGAAGCTTTCTTT.

This clone was seen a handful of times. The chain has TRBV7-9 and TRBJ1-2, with a weak D call TRBD1 (6 bases). The V gene's germline CDR1 is SEHNR and CDR2 FQNEAQ (reference sequence). V dropped 0 bases and J dropped 3 bases, with 11 bases sitting between them. The CDR3 spans 15 residues. The CDR3: CASSLAGQRHYGYTF. In DNA, the CDR3 is TGTGCCAGCAGCTTAGCCGGACAGAGGCACTATGGCTACACCTTC.

This clone was seen a handful of times. V gene TRBV20-1 combines with J gene TRBJ2-5; no definite D call. V was trimmed by 1 base and J by 5 bases, leaving 5 bases between them. Germline-derived CDR1 and CDR2 are DFQATT and SNEGSKA (reference sequence). This CDR3 is 11 amino acids long. CDR3 sequence reads: CSARVSETQYF. Here the CDR3 DNA reads TGCAGTGCTAGAGTGTCCGAGACCCAGTACTTC.

The sample holds a few counts of this clone. This chain joins TRBV14 and TRBJ2-1; D is undetermined. The germline V gene encodes CDR1 SGHDN and CDR2 FVKESK. There are 14 residues in the CDR3. The V end lost 1 base, the J end lost 15 bases, and 19 bases lay between the germline ends. The CDR3 reads CASSQGFLENTWFF. In DNA, the CDR3 is TGTGCCAGCAGCCAAGGGTTTTTGGAAAACACGTGGTTCTTC.

For the CDR3, the DNA is TGCGCCAGCAGCTCAGGACTATATGGCTACACCTTC. Translation gives CASSSGLYGYTF. The chain has TRBV5-1 and TRBJ1-2; no firm D call. Germline values: CDR1 SGHRS, CDR2 YFSETQ. The CDR3 contains 12 residues. Trimming removed 3 bases at V and 5 bases at J, with 8 bases between.

The chain uses TRBV5-1 and TRBJ2-1, with 8 bases fitting TRBD1. Trimming cost V 6 bases and J 8 bases; bases outside gene matches: 4. The CDR3 contains 12 residues. Germline V lookup: CDR1 SGHRS, CDR2 YFSETQ. The CDR3 coding sequence is TGCGCCAGCACGACAGGGGAGCATGAGCAGTTCTTC. Protein sequence: CASTTGEHEQFF.

Comment on this clone: This sample includes further DNA sequences coding for the same CDR3. This sequence joins TRBV6-5 and TRBJ2-7, with D possibly TRBD2 on 6 matching bases. CDR1 and CDR2 (germline): MNHEY, SVGAGI. This CDR3 is built from 12 residues. The ends were cut back, 6 bases at V and 6 bases at J, with 12 bases in the middle. For the CDR3, the DNA is TGTGCCAGCAGCTACGGGGGTGGCGAGCAGTACTTC. Translating it yields CASSYGGGEQYF.

The chain recombines TRBV29-1 with TRBJ2-5, with a weak D call TRBD2 (7 bases). The J call may be faulty, since TRBJ2-7 better matches the DNA end. CDR3 size: 13 residues. Germline V gene lookup returns CDR1 SQVTM and CDR2 ANQGSEA. CDR3 nucleotide sequence: TGCAGCGCGAAACCGGGGGGCACCTACGAGCAGTACTTC. It is translated as CSAKPGGTYEQYF.

The gene calls are TRBV5-1 and TRBJ2-7; D tentatively reads TRBD1 or TRBD2 (5 bases each). Per germline, CDR1 SGHRS and CDR2 YFSETQ. Trimming pared 2 bases from V and 1 base from J, leaving 22 bases between. This CDR3 comprises 18 residues. The CDR3 region is CASSFPGAPGRGSYEQYF. In DNA form, the CDR3 reads TGCGCCAGCAGCTTCCCCGGGGCCCCTGGTAGGGGTTCCTACGAGCAGTACTTC.

V gene TRBV5-1 combines with J gene TRBJ2-3; either TRBD1 or TRBD2 may fit D (6 bases each). CDR3 length equals 18 residues. Germline V gene sequence: CDR1 SGHRS, CDR2 YFSETQ. The V end was cut by 4 bases, the J end by 3 bases, with 24 bases between. CDR3 sequence: CASSQWGPLAERTDTQYF. Here the CDR3 DNA reads TGCGCCAGCAGCCAGTGGGGGCCCTTAGCGGAAAGAACAGATACGCAGTATTTT.

The chain carries TRBV25-1 and TRBJ1-3; D is undetermined. The germline V gene has CDR1 MGHDK and CDR2 SYGVNS. The CDR3 spans 11 residues. V was clipped by 4 bases and J by 3 bases, with 1 base between them. The CDR3 region has the DNA TGTGCCAGCAGTGTTGGAAACACCATATATTTT. Translating it yields CASSVGNTIYF.

In this sample, this clone turned up once. The chain combines TRBV30 with TRBJ2-7; 8 nucleotides agree with TRBD2. CDR1 and CDR2 (germline): GTSNPN, SVGIG (reference sequence). The CDR3 extends over 15 amino acids. The V segment lost 3 bases and the J segment 3 bases; nucleotides outside the gene matches: 10. The CDR3 reads CAWSQGAGGIYEQYF. The CDR3, as DNA: TGTGCCTGGAGCCAGGGTGCGGGGGGTATCTACGAGCAGTACTTC.

Of note for this clone: The sample contains more than one DNA sequence encoding this CDR3. The chain joins TRBV4-1 to TRBJ2-7; 9 bases match TRBD1. CDR1 and CDR2 from the germline V gene are MGHRA and YSYEKL. V lost 4 bases to trimming and J lost 2 bases; unmatched junction nucleotides: 3. The CDR3 length is 14 residues. The CDR3 DNA sequence: TGCGCCAGCAGCCCGGGACAGGGAGCCTACGAGCAGTACTTC. Translated: CASSPGQGAYEQYF.

A few counts support this clone. The CDR3 DNA follows: TGTGCCAGCAGCTTAGGAAGCGGGGGGTACAATGAGCAGTTCTTC. As protein: CASSLGSGGYNEQFF. V and J are TRBV13 and TRBJ2-1; 9 bases agree with TRBD2. J lost 4 bases, V lost 0 bases, and 1 base had no gene match. Germline V gives CDR1 PRHDT, CDR2 FYEKMQ (reference sequence). The CDR3 contains 15 residues.

CDR3 bases: TGCGCCAGCAGCCAAGCGAGCGGTTTCTACGAGCAGTACTTC. It encodes CASSQASGFYEQYF. The J gene is TRBJ2-7, the V gene TRBV4-1; possible D gene TRBD2, 5 bases. Trimming stripped 1 base from V and 3 bases from J, with 10 bases between. CDR3 length: 14 residues. The germline V gene encodes CDR1 MGHRA and CDR2 YSYEKL.

The J gene is TRBJ2-1, the V gene TRBV7-9; 7 nucleotides line up with TRBD2. The length of the CDR3 is 15 residues. Per the germline V gene, CDR1 is SEHNR and CDR2 is FQNEAQ (reference sequence). With 2 bases clipped from V and 5 bases from J, the junction kept 6 bases outside the gene matches. The CDR3 region is CASSLSGGGNNEQFF. CDR3 nucleotides: TGTGCCAGCAGCTTATCGGGGGGAGGAAACAATGAGCAGTTCTTC.

J is TRBJ2-5 and V is TRBV13; 7 bases match TRBD1. The CDR3 covers 14 residues. Unmatched junction bases numbered 7, after V lost 5 bases and J lost 4 bases. CDR1 is PRHDT and CDR2 is FYEKMQ in the germline V gene (reference sequence). CDR3 sequence reads: CASSPDRIAETQYF. The CDR3, as DNA: TGTGCCAGCAGCCCGGACAGGATCGCAGAGACCCAGTACTTC. Complete variable domain (other parts from reference TRBV13 and TRBJ2-5): AAGVIQSPRHLIKEKRETATLKCYPIPRHDTVYWYQQGPGQDPQFLISFYEKMQSDKGSIPDRFSAQQFSDYHSELNMSSLELGDSALYFCASSPDRIAETQYFGPGTRLLVL.

This clone was picked up one time. The rearrangement joins TRBV15 to TRBJ2-5, with 7 bases lining up with TRBD1. The CDR3 loop spans 14 amino acids. The germline CDR1 and CDR2 sequences are LNHNV and YYDKDF (reference sequence). V trimming: 3 bases; J trimming: 5 bases; junction bases outside the gene matches: 6. The chain's CDR3 is CATSRHRGMETQYF. The CDR3 region has the DNA TGTGCCACCAGCAGGCACAGGGGAATGGAGACCCAGTACTTC. Full variable domain (remainder filled in from reference TRBV15 and TRBJ2-5): DAMVIQNPRYQVTQFGKPVTLSCSQTLNHNVMYWYQQKSSQAPKLLFHYYDKDFNNEADTPDNFQSRRPNTSFCFLDIRSPGLGDTAMYLCATSRHRGMETQYFGPGTRLLVL.

The rearrangement links TRBV9 to TRBJ1-6; D perhaps matches TRBD1 (5 bases). From germline, CDR1 is SGDLS and CDR2 YYNGEE. The length of the CDR3 is 16 residues. Trimming removed 4 bases from V and 7 bases from J, with 18 bases in between. In DNA, the CDR3 is TGTGCCAGCAGCCCTTCGGGCACAGGACGAAATTCACCCCTCCACTTT. This gives the protein CASSPSGTGRNSPLHF. Together with reference TRBV9 and TRBJ1-6, the CDR3 gives the full variable domain: DSGVTQTPKHLITATGQRVTLRCSPRSGDLSVYWYQQSLDQGLQFLIQYYNGEERAKGNILERFSAQQFPDLHSELNLSSLELGDSALYFCASSPSGTGRNSPLHFGNGTRLTVT.

A few counts support this clone. The chain combines TRBV27 with TRBJ1-5, with D perhaps TRBD1 (5 bases). CDR1 and CDR2 (germline): MNHEY, SMNVEV (reference sequence). The CDR3 consists of 15 residues. The ends were cut back, 3 bases at V and 6 bases at J, with 15 bases in the middle. This chain's CDR3 is CASSFFMGGGQPQHF. CDR3 in DNA: TGTGCCAGCAGTTTCTTTATGGGTGGGGGTCAGCCCCAGCATTTT.

The chain has TRBV25-1 and TRBJ2-1; 8 bases line up with TRBD2. V lost 8 bases to trimming and J lost 8 bases; unmatched junction nucleotides: 14. CDR1 and CDR2 from the germline V gene are MGHDK and SYGVNS. This CDR3 region has 15 residues. CDR3 in amino acids: CASLGSVSGGYEQFF. Here the CDR3 DNA reads TGTGCCAGCCTCGGTAGTGTCAGCGGGGGCTATGAGCAGTTCTTC.

This clone came up a few times. Distinct nucleotide sequences in the sample also encode this CDR3. The chain uses TRBV29-1 and TRBJ2-7, with 10 bases lining up with TRBD1. The CDR3 has 13 amino acids. V was clipped by 4 bases and J by 1 base; unmatched bases: 1. Germline-derived CDR1 and CDR2 are SQVTM and ANQGSEA. The CDR3 loop reads CSVGTGGSYEQYF. The CDR3 DNA is TGCAGCGTTGGGACAGGGGGGTCCTACGAGCAGTACTTC.

This sequence joins TRBV28 and TRBJ1-2; tentative D call: TRBD1 (6 bases). The V end was cut by 6 bases, the J end by 4 bases, with 15 bases between. Germline V gene data show CDR1 as MDHEN and CDR2 as SYDVKM. This CDR3 has 14 residues. CDR3 in DNA: TGTGCCAGCAGCGATCCGACAGGCGGCTATGGCTACACCTTC. It encodes CASSDPTGGYGYTF.

The chain is built from TRBV12-5 and TRBJ2-1; 7 nucleotides agree with TRBD2. This CDR3 has 14 amino acids. With V trimmed by 6 bases and J by 3 bases, 5 bases remained unmatched. CDR1 LGHNT and CDR2 FRNRAP come from the germline V gene. This CDR3 is CASGLGGFYNEQFF. DNA for the CDR3: TGTGCTAGTGGCCTGGGGGGGTTCTACAATGAGCAGTTCTTC.